Each of the 17 T cell receptor beta chains below was sequenced from the same sample in a study of CD8+CD57+ T cells in acquired aplastic anemia. CDR3 and TCR beta VDJ profiling relied on a genomic DNA template. In TCRdb, the reads were re-called with MiXCR into one record per CDR3 protein. Among more than 150,000 distinct CDR3 sequences listed, less than 55% were seen once. The sequencing sample was made of sorted CD4+, CD8+, or CD8+CD57+ T cells (not recorded which) from PBMCs. These TCRs come from a human donor in good health.

This clonotype was recorded many times. The chain couples TRBV4-1 to TRBJ1-1; 8 bases line up with TRBD1. This CDR3 has 16 residues. J gave up 1 base and V 1 base, and 5 bases lay outside the gene matches. Per the germline V gene, CDR1 is MGHRA and CDR2 is YSYEKL. CDR3 loop: CASSQAAGGGNTEAFF. CDR3 bases: TGCGCCAGCAGCCAAGCGGCAGGGGGCGGGAACACTGAAGCTTTCTTT.

This clonotype has more than one count but fewer than ten. The V and J genes are TRBV12-3 or TRBV12-4 and TRBJ2-2; 12 nucleotides line up with TRBD2. The CDR3 is 19 amino acids. The V and J ends lost 6 bases and 4 bases, in that order; junction bases with no gene match: 15. DNA of the CDR3: TGTGCCAGCAGACCACCCCCTAGCGGGAGGGCCGGGAGCACCGGGGAGCTGTTTTTT. It encodes CASRPPPSGRAGSTGELFF.

At least ten counts were recorded for this clonotype. This chain joins TRBV15 and TRBJ1-5; the D is unclear. V gave up 0 bases and J gave up 0 bases, with 6 bases separating them. The CDR3 length is 15 residues. Per the germline V gene, CDR1 is LNHNV and CDR2 is YYDKDF (reference sequence). CDR3 coding DNA: TGTGCCACCAGCAGAGATCCCACTAGCAATCAGCCCCAGCATTTT. Protein: CATSRDPTSNQPQHF.

This clonotype was picked up one time. A read error may be the cause here, since a much bigger clone is one base away. V usage is TRBV20-1 and J usage is TRBJ1-1; 8 positions agree with TRBD1. Germline trimming cut 6 bases from V and 3 bases from J; bases unmatched to any gene: 15. The germline gives CDR1 DFQATT, CDR2 SNEGSKA (reference sequence). The CDR3 contains 16 residues. CDR3 DNA sequence: TGCAGTGCCCAATCAGGGGGCGCATCGTTCTACACTGAAGCTTTCTTT. The encoded protein is CSAQSGGASFYTEAFF.

This clonotype has just a few counts. The V call is TRBV6-2 or TRBV6-3, the J call TRBJ2-1; 8 nucleotides align to TRBD2. This CDR3 region has 15 residues. Per the germline V gene, CDR1 is MNHEY and CDR2 is SVGEGT. The ends lost 4 bases at V and 3 bases at J; junction bases unmatched: 5. Here the CDR3 DNA reads TGTGCCAGCAGTTCTAGCGGGCCCCTCTACAATGAGCAGTTCTTC. Its protein product is CASSSSGPLYNEQFF.

The rearrangement uses TRBV7-8 and TRBJ2-7; no clear D. The CDR3 is made up of 13 amino acids. Germline loops: CDR1 SGHVS, CDR2 FQNEAQ. V dropped 1 base and J dropped 5 bases, with 9 bases sitting between them. CDR3 bases: TGTGCCAGCAGCTTAGGGGGTCGCAACGAGCAGTACTTC. Its translation is CASSLGGRNEQYF.

This chain uses TRBV20-1 with TRBJ1-4; maybe TRBD1 (5 bases). The CDR3 has 14 residues. V was cut by 3 bases and J by 1 base, with 9 bases left in between. Germline loops: CDR1 DFQATT, CDR2 SNEGSKA (reference sequence). CDR3 DNA sequence: TGCAGTGCTAGCGGGGCAGAAACTAATGAAAAACTGTTTTTT. This gives the protein CSASGAETNEKLFF.

This clonotype came up many times. V usage is TRBV5-4 and J usage is TRBJ1-2; 11 bases map to TRBD1. CDR1 and CDR2 (germline): SGHNT, YYREEE (reference sequence). Trimming at V came to 4 bases and at J to 7 bases, leaving 6 bases not matched to a gene. This CDR3 is 14 amino acids long. CDR3 bases: TGTGCCAGCAGCGTGGACAGGGGGCTGGGTGGCTACACCTTC. Its protein is CASSVDRGLGGYTF.

V is TRBV7-9 and J is TRBJ1-1; D possibly corresponds to TRBD1 (5 bases). The germline V and J ends were trimmed by 5 bases and 1 base, with 11 bases remaining between them. The CDR3 runs 14 residues. Looked up from germline, CDR1 is SEHNR and CDR2 is FQNEAQ (reference sequence). CDR3 sequence reads: CASSHWDGNTEAFF. The CDR3 nucleotides read TGTGCCAGCAGCCACTGGGACGGGAACACTGAAGCTTTCTTT.

V gene TRBV10-3 combines with J gene TRBJ1-5; D perhaps matches TRBD1 (5 bases). CDR1 is ENHRY and CDR2 is SYGVKD in the germline V gene. This CDR3 is built from 14 residues. V lost 7 bases, J lost 2 bases, and 12 bases lay in between. The CDR3 DNA reads as TGTGCCATCAAGGCCGTGGGGGGCAATCAGCCCCAGCATTTT. Its protein product is CAIKAVGGNQPQHF.

The V call is TRBV10-2, the J call TRBJ1-2; unclear D gene. This CDR3 spans 14 amino acids. Trimming removed 2 bases at V and 4 bases at J, with 11 bases between. Germline-derived CDR1 and CDR2 are WSHSY and SAAADI. The CDR3 protein is CASSEGWRTYGYTF. CDR3 DNA: TGCGCCAGCAGTGAGGGGTGGCGGACCTATGGCTACACCTTC.

CDR3 loop: CASSRQGMGGYTF. CDR3 nucleotide sequence: TGTGCCAGCAGCCGACAGGGGATGGGAGGCTACACCTTC. The chain combines TRBV7-8 with TRBJ1-2, with 8 bases aligning to TRBD1. The length of the CDR3 is 13 residues. Unmatched junction bases numbered 7, after V lost 5 bases and J lost 8 bases. Per the germline V gene, CDR1 is SGHVS and CDR2 is FQNEAQ.

There are a few counts of this clonotype. The V gene is TRBV18, the J gene TRBJ2-5, with TRBD2 identical over 9 bases. Per the germline V gene, CDR1 is KGHSH and CDR2 is LQKENI. The CDR3 covers 17 residues. V trimming: 3 bases; J trimming: 3 bases; junction bases outside the gene matches: 11. The CDR3 reads CASSPNSQLAGEETQYF. CDR3 DNA: TGTGCCAGCTCACCCAACTCCCAGTTAGCGGGAGAAGAGACCCAGTACTTC.

This clonotype appeared once. The chain couples TRBV20-1 to TRBJ1-6; TRBD1 is a possible D gene (6 bases). The germline gives CDR1 DFQATT, CDR2 SNEGSKA (reference sequence). V lost 6 bases and J 7 bases, leaving 13 bases between the germline ends. The CDR3 length is 13 residues. The DNA for the CDR3 is TGCAGTGCCACGACAGGACAGAATTCACCCCTCCACTTT. Protein sequence: CSATTGQNSPLHF.

The rearrangement uses TRBV2 and TRBJ1-1, with a weak D call TRBD1 (6 bases). Per germline, CDR1 SNHLY and CDR2 FYNNEI. The V gene lost 7 bases and the J gene lost 2 bases, with 14 bases spanning the gap. This CDR3 contains 14 residues. The chain's CDR3 is CASIQVQGNTEAFF. DNA for the CDR3: TGTGCCAGCATTCAAGTACAGGGAAACACTGAAGCTTTCTTT.

The chain recombines TRBV27 with TRBJ2-1; 8 bases agree with TRBD1. The CDR3 totals 15 residues. In germline, CDR1 is MNHEY, CDR2 SMNVEV (reference sequence). After removal of 4 bases from V and 6 bases from J, the junction contained 8 bases not matched to a gene. The CDR3 spells CASSSTRTGLNEQFF. As DNA, the CDR3 is TGTGCCAGCAGTTCAACCCGGACAGGGCTCAATGAGCAGTTCTTC.

The sample holds many counts of this clonotype. V usage is TRBV19 and J usage is TRBJ2-2; D possibly corresponds to TRBD2 (6 bases). Germline-derived CDR1 and CDR2 are LNHDA and SQIVND (reference sequence). Between the trimmed V and J ends, which lost 6 bases and 7 bases, there was a span of 15 bases. This CDR3 has 14 residues. This CDR3 is CASRLGGLGGELFF. The CDR3 nucleotides read TGTGCCAGTAGACTGGGGGGATTGGGCGGGGAGCTGTTTTTT.